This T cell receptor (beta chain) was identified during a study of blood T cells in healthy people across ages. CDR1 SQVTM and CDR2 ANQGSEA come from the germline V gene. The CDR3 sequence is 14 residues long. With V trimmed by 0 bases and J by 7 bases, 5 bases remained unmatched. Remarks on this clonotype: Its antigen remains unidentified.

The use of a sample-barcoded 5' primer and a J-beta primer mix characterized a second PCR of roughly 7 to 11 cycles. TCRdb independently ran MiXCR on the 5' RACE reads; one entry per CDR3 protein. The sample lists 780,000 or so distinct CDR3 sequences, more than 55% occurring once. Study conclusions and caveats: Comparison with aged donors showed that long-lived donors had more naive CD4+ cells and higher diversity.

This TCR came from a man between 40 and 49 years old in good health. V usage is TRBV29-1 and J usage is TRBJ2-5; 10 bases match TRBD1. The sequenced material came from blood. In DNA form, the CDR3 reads TGCAGCGTTGAAGAGGGGACAGGGGTCTGGACCCAGTACTTC. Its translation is CSVEEGTGVWTQYF.